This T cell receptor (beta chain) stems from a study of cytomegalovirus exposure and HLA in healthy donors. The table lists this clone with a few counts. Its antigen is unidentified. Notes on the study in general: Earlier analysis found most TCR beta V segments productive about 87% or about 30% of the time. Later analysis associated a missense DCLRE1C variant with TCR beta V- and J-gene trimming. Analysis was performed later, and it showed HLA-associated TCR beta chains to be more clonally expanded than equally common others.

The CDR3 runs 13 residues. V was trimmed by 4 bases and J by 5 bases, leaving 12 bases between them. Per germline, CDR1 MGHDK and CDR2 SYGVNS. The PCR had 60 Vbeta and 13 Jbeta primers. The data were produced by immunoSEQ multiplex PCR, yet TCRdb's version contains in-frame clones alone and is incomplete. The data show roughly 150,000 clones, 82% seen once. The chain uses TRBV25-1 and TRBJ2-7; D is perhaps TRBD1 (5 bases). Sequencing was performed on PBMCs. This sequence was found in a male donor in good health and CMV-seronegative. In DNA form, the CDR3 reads TGTGCCAGCAGTGCAAGGGGCAGGAACGAGCAGTACTTC. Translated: CASSARGRNEQYF.